The entry below gives a single TCR beta chain sequence along with its context. The antigen is undetermined. Primers included in the PCR were 60 Vbeta and 13 Jbeta primers. Measured with immunoSEQ multiplex PCR; TCRdb has only the in-frame clones, and not every one. The sample lists some 190,000 clones, 78% seen once, with 14% in the top ten. Trimming took 8 bases from V and 4 from J; bases not matched to a gene: 7. The CDR3 consists of 14 residues. CDR1 and CDR2 (germline): SNHLY, FYNNEI. This record comes from a study of cytomegalovirus exposure and HLA in healthy donors. Study observations and caveats: Some public TCRs appeared in many individuals, while most sequences were rare.

This receptor was obtained from a woman aged 25 to 39 in good health and CMV-seropositive. Material: PBMCs. This chain links TRBV2 with TRBJ2-2; 7 bases match TRBD2. CDR3 DNA sequence: TGTGCCAGCGGGGGGGAAGGGAGCACCGGGGAGCTGTTTTTT. Translated, it gives CASGGEGSTGELFF.